Given below is one TCR beta chain in context. This clone has only a few counts. The antigen this receptor binds is unknown. One base away there is no much larger clone; base qualities are not given. This sample is drawn from a study of T cells in localized non-small cell lung cancer (TCRdb year 2020). Regarding the study in general: The study examined T cell repertoires in under 300 patients with early-stage NSCLC and compared tumors with uninvolved tumor-adjacent lungs. The cohort was made up of roughly 250 treatment-naive NSCLC patients whose localized lung tumors had been resected. Of the NSCLC patients, around 140 were male and approximately 110 were female, and the mean age was roughly 61 years. Findings and caveats that apply to the study as a whole: Because the study design was exploratory, TCR variables were selected using unadjusted p-values without false-discovery rate correction. Higher blood T cell density associated with longer overall survival, while higher adjacent-lung clonality associated with shorter survival. The highest T cell clonality was observed in uninvolved tumor-adjacent lung, where clonality exceeded that of tumor, suggesting that antigenic responses were more focused in uninvolved tumor-adjacent lung. A median of approximately 55 of the top 100 tumor clones were detected in paired uninvolved adjacent lung, and 25 to 35 of these tumor clones were also found among the top 100 clones of the paired uninvolved adjacent lung. Because multi-region tumor sequencing was not done, intratumor heterogeneity could not be ruled out.

Uninvolved adjacent lung was obtained at least 2 cm from the tumor margin, and the absence of atypia was confirmed by two independent pathologists. At diagnosis, tumor, uninvolved tumor-adjacent lung and peripheral blood were collected and then preserved as a mix of FFPE and fresh-frozen material. The immunoSEQ Assay was used to sequence TCR beta CDR3 regions from DNA. In the paper's pipeline: To compute T cell density, TCR beta template counts were normalized to usable DNA, which was estimated by amplifying housekeeping genes. The preseqR package was used to estimate richness by extrapolating to 400,000 templates for PBMC samples and to 120,000 templates for tissue samples. Clonality was defined as one minus Pielou's evenness. Tissue-enriched TCRs were identified by differential abundance testing using productive amino-acid clonotypes, minimum total count 5 and alpha 0.1. Repertoire overlap between compartments was quantified with the Jaccard Index and Morisita Overlap Index. GLIPH grouped TCR beta CDR3s together with public tetramer-defined viral CDR3s, and a viral motif had to include at least three viral sequences and also show V-gene enrichment. Here the immuneACCESS table is served through TCRdb, limited to in-frame sequences with V and J called. Missing clones are a known gap in these copies; in checked studies unresolved V genes cover under half, and the rest lacks a known reason. That table furnishes V, J and clone size, whereas the DNA furnished D and trimming. Recorded for this sample are 2,000 or so clones; roughly 23% of them occurred a single time. Approximately 15% of the sample rests with the top ten.

The input for sequencing was normal lung tissue next to the tumor, taken before any cancer treatment. The TCR originated in a female donor older than 55 with stage II lung adenocarcinoma.

The sequence in DNA is TGTGCCAGCAGCAATGCCAGGGGGCAGTTATATGGCTACACCTTC. Its product reads: CASSNARGQLYGYTF. Recombination linked TRBV11-3 to TRBJ1-2; a stretch of 8 junction bases matches TRBD1. From V the trimming removes 5 bases and from J it removes 5 bases, while the gene matches leave 10 bases of the junction unaccounted for. The CDR3 runs 15 residues from the cysteine to the phenylalanine. The kept DNA is CDR3 alone, 45 bases in frame from the first base. Looking up the germline V gene yields CDR1 SGHNT and CDR2 YENEEA.